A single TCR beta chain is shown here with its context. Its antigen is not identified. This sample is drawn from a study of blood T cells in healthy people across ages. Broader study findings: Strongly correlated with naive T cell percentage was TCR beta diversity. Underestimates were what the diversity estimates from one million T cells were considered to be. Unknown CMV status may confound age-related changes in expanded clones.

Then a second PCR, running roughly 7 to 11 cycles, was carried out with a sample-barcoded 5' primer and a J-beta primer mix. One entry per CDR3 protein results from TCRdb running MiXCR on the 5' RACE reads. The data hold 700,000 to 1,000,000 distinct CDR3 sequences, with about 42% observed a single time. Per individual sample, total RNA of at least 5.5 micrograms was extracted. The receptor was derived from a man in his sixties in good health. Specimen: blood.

CDR3 nucleotides: TGTGCCAGCAGTGCGAGTTTGGTAGATACGCAGTATTTT. Encoded protein: CASSASLVDTQYF. The rearrangement uses TRBV25-1 and TRBJ2-3, with unresolved D. Between the trimmed V and J ends, which lost 4 bases and 5 bases, there was a span of 10 bases. Germline V CDR1 and CDR2: MGHDK, SYGVNS. The CDR3 runs 13 residues. The full variable domain, completed using reference TRBV25-1 and TRBJ2-3, is EADIYQTPRYLVIGTGKKITLECSQTMGHDKMYWYQQDPGMELHLIHYSYGVNSTEKGDLSSESTVSRIRTEHFPLTLESARPSHTSQYLCASSASLVDTQYFGPGTRLTVL.